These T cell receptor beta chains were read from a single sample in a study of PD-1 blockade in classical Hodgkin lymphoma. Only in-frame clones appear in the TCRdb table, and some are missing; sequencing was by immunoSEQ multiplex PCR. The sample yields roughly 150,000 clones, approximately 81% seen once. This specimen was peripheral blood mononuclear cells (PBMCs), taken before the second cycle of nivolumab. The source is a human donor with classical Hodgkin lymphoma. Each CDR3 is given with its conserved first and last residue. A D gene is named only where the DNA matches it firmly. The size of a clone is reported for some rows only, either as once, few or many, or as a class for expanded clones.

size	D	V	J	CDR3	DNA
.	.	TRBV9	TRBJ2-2	CASSVALDFTGELFF	TGTGCCAGCAGCGTAGCCCTGGACTTCACCGGGGAGCTGTTTTTT
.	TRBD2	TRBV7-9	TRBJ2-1	CASSWTSGSNFGYNEQFF	TGTGCCAGCAGCTGGACTAGCGGGAGTAATTTTGGCTACAATGAGCAGTTCTTC
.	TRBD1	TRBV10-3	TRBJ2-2	CAISRRTGLYTGELFF	TGTGCCATCAGCCGACGGACAGGGTTGTACACCGGGGAGCTGTTTTTT
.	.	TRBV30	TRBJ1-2	CAWSVRGGNNYGYTF	TGTGCCTGGAGTGTACGAGGAGGTAACAACTATGGCTACACCTTC
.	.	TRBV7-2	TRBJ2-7	CASSLVWGGEQYF	TGTGCCAGCAGCTTAGTATGGGGCGGGGAGCAGTACTTC
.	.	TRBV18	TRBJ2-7	CASSGVSGEQYF	TGTGCCAGCTCAGGGGTGAGCGGCGAGCAGTACTTC
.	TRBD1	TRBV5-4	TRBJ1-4	CASSASTGGEKLFF	TGTGCCAGCAGCGCCAGCACAGGGGGTGAAAAACTGTTTTTT
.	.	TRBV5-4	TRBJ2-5	CASSSGTQGQETQYF	TGTGCCAGCAGCTCGGGAACACAGGGCCAAGAGACCCAGTACTTC
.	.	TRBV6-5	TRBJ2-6	CASSSTAEANVLTF	TGTGCCAGCAGTTCTACCGCTGAGGCCAACGTCCTGACTTTC
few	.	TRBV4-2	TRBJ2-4	CASSQDFAQGEGNIQYF	TGTGCCAGCAGCCAAGACTTTGCACAGGGAGAAGGAAACATTCAGTACTTC
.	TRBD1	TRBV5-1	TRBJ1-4	CASRVDRASEKLFF	TGCGCCAGCAGAGTGGACAGGGCGTCTGAAAAACTGTTTTTT
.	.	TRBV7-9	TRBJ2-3	CASSAHTDTQYF	TGTGCCAGCAGCGCACACACAGATACGCAGTATTTT
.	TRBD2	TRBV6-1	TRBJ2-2	CASSETVGRAGDGELFF	TGTGCCAGCAGTGAAACTGTCGGGAGGGCCGGTGACGGGGAGCTGTTTTTT
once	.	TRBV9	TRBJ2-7	CASSVSGVSEQYF	TGTGCCAGCAGCGTATCAGGGGTGAGCGAGCAGTACTTC
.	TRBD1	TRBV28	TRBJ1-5	CASSPGDRFNQPQHF	TGTGCCAGCAGCCCGGGGGACAGATTCAATCAGCCCCAGCATTTT
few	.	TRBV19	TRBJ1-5	CASSRTGTRSQPQHF	TGTGCCAGTAGTAGAACCGGGACTCGCAGTCAGCCCCAGCATTTT
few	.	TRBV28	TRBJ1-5	CASSLGHQPQHF	TGTGCCAGCAGTTTGGGACACCAGCCCCAGCATTTT
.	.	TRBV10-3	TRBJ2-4	CATQTSRLAKNIQYF	TGTGCCACGCAGACCAGCAGGTTAGCCAAAAACATTCAGTACTTC
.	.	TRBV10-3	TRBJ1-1	CAISRAGHLNTEAFF	TGTGCCATCAGCCGCGCGGGACATTTGAACACTGAAGCTTTCTTT
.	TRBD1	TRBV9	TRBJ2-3	CASSVAGAQGARASTDTQYF	TGTGCCAGCAGCGTAGCTGGGGCACAGGGGGCGCGGGCTAGCACAGATACGCAGTATTTT
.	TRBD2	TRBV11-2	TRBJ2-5	CASSRSGGETQYF	TGTGCCAGCAGCCGAAGCGGGGGCGAGACCCAGTACTTC
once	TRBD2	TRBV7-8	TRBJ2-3	CASSAGLAGGPDTQYF	TGTGCCAGCAGCGCGGGACTAGCGGGAGGGCCAGATACGCAGTATTTT
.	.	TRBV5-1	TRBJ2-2	CASRFGLPGPREDTGELFF	TGCGCCAGCAGGTTCGGTCTACCGGGACCCCGAGAGGACACCGGGGAGCTGTTTTTT
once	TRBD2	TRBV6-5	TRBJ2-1	CASSSGLAFSEQFF	TGTGCCAGCAGTTCGGGACTAGCGTTCAGTGAGCAGTTCTTC
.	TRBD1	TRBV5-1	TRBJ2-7	CASRQGYEQYF	TGCGCCAGCAGACAGGGGTACGAGCAGTACTTC
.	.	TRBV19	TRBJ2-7	CASSLQRDSYEQYF	TGTGCCAGTAGTCTACAGAGGGATTCATACGAGCAGTACTTC
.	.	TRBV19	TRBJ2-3	CASSIGRSDTQYF	TGTGCCAGTAGTATAGGGCGCTCTGATACGCAGTATTTT
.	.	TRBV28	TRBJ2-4	CASNRTPGGIQYF	TGTGCCAGCAATCGGACCCCAGGCGGCATTCAGTACTTC
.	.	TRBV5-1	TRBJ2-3	CASSALMNGASSTDTQYF	TGCGCCAGCAGCGCGTTGATGAACGGGGCTTCTAGCACAGATACGCAGTATTTT